The T cell receptor (beta chain) described here comes from a study of blood T cell repertoires in COVID-19 (dated by TCRdb to 2018 to 2020). Turning to the overall study: Samples covering the acute and convalescent phases of COVID-19 were provided by collaborators in the United States, Italy and Spain. The material from the prospective study consisted of cDNA or gDNA derived from T cells, B-cell-depleted T cells, or PBMCs. Subjects who had been exposed to COVID-19, were actively infected with it, or had recovered from it provided the deeply sampled blood TCRbeta repertoires that made up the dataset. The repertoires were released in a freely available public database meant as a resource for research on the immune response to SARS-CoV-2. The sample metadata nearly always contained a de-identified subject ID, COVID-19 status, age in years and sex. Samples came from the ongoing ImmuneRACE study (first 160 participants) plus 1,254 subjects from 6 global collaborators. HLA class I and class II types, where available, came from metadata supplied by the sample provider rather than from assay-based typing. Overall study outcomes, separate from this receptor: The amount of clinical and demographic metadata varied by source and participant and was provided uncurated.

The CDR3 runs 15 amino acids, cysteine and phenylalanine included. Only CDR3 DNA remains: 45 bases, in frame from the first base. CDR1 and CDR2, per the germline V gene, are MNHEY and SVGAGI. V was cut back by 4 bases and J by 8 bases, leaving a gap of 18 bases between them. In Seattle, one collaborating source enrolled patients while the infection was active and tracked those patients longitudinally over the course of disease. Whole blood was collected in K2EDTA tubes by collaborating institutions according to the institutions' own protocols. For TCRbeta analysis, collaborators shipped samples in one of three forms: frozen whole blood, isolated PBMCs, or DNA extracted from either of those sample types. Concerning this clone: This receptor's antigen is unknown. Base qualities are missing; no much larger clone stands one base away.

The immunoSEQ Assay, a bias-controlled multiplex PCR, was used to amplify TCRbeta CDR3 regions from genomic DNA. On the study's bioinformatics: Nucleated cell counts per sample were estimated from amplification of reference gene primers within the assay. To quantify the absolute abundance of each unique TCRbeta CDR3 rearrangement, sequence reads were collapsed and filtered. Productive Simpson clonality was computed per sample as the square root of Simpson's diversity index over productive rearrangements. TCRdb's version of the immuneACCESS table is confined to in-frame rearrangements and falls short of the full clone set. An unresolved V gene accounts for under half of the shortfall where checked; the remainder is of unknown origin. V, J and clone size derive from that table, while D and trimming were established from the DNA sequence. The table for this sample lists roughly 150,000 clones; about 87% of them were counted only once. Of the sample, 10% falls within the top ten clones.

The sequencing input was peripheral blood. The TCR sequence derives from a woman aged 70-85 years with COVID-19, enrolled during active disease. Recombination linked TRBV6-5 to TRBJ2-4; the D segment could be TRBD2, given 5 matching bases. The encoded CDR3 is CASSLAEGQADIQYF. The sequenced DNA is TGTGCCAGCAGTTTAGCCGAGGGCCAGGCGGACATTCAGTACTTC.